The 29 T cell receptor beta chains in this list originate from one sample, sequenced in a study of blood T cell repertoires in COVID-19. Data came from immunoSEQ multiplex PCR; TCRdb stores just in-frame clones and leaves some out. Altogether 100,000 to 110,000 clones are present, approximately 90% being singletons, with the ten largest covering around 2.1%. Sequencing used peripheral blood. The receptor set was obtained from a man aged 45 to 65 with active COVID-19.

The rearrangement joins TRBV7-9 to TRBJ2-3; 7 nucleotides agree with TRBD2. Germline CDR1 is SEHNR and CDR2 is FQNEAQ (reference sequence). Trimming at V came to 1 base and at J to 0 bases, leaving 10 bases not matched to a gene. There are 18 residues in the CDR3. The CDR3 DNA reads TGTGCCAGCAGCTTAGAGCCTGGGCTAGCGGTGAGCACAGATACGCAGTATTTT. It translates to CASSLEPGLAVSTDTQYF.

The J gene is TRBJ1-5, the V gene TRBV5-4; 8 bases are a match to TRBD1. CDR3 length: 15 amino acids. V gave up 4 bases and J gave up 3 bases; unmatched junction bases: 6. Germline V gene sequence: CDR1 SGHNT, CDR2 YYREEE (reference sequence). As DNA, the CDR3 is TGTGCCAGCAGCCCTGGGACAGGTATCAATCAGCCCCAGCATTTT. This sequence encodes CASSPGTGINQPQHF.

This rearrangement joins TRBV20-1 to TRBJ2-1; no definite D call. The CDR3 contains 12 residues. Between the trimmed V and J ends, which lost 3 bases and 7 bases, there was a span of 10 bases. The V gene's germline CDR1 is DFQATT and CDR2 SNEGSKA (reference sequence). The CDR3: CSASLRGNEQFF. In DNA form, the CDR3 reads TGCAGTGCTAGTCTGCGCGGTAATGAGCAGTTCTTC.

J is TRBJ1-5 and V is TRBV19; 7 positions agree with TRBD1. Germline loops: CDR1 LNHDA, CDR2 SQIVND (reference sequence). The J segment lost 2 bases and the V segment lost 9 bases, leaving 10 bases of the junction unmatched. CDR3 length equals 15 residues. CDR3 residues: CASRDRLSGNQPQHF. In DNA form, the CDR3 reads TGTGCCAGCCGGGACAGATTATCGGGCAATCAGCCCCAGCATTTT.

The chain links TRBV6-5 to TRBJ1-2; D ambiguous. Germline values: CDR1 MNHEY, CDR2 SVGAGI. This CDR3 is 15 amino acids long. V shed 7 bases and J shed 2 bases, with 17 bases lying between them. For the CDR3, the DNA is TGTGCCAGCACCCAGGCAGCGGCTGCCAACTATGGCTACACCTTC. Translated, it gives CASTQAAAANYGYTF.

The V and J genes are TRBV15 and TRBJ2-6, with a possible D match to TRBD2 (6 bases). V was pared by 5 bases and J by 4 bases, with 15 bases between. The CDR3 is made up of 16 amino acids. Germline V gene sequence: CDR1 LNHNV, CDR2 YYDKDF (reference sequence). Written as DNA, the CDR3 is TGTGCCACCAGCTTGGGGAGGACGTGGGGGGCCAACGTCCTGACTTTC. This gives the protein CATSLGRTWGANVLTF.

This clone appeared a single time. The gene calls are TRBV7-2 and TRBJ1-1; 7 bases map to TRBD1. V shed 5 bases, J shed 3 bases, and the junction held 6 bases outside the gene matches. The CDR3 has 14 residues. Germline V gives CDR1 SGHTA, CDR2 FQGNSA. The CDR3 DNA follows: TGTGCCAGCAGCAATGGACAGGCTTACACTGAAGCTTTCTTT. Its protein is CASSNGQAYTEAFF.

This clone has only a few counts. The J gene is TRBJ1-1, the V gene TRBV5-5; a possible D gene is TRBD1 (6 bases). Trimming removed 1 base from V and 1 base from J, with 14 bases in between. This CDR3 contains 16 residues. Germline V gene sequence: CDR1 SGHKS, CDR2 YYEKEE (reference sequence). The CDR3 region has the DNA TGTGCCAGCAGCTTGATCGAAAACAGGGCGAACACTGAAGCTTTCTTT. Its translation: CASSLIENRANTEAFF.

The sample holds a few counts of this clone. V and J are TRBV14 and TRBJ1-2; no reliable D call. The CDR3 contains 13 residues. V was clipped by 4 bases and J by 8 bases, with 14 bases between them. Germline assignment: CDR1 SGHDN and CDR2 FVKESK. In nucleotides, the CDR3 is TGTGCCAGCAGCCGTTTCGCTTCGGGAGGCTACACCTTC. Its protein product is CASSRFASGGYTF.

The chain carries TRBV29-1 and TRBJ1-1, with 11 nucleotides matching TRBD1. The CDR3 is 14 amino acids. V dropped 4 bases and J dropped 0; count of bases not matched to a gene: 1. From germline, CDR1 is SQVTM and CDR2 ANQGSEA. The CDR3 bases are TGCAGCGTTGGGGACAGGGGGATGAACACTGAAGCTTTCTTT. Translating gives CSVGDRGMNTEAFF.

For the CDR3, the DNA is TGTGCCAGCAGGACAGACAGGGTAGAAGCTTTCTTT. Translated: CASRTDRVEAFF. The V and J genes are TRBV12-3 or TRBV12-4 and TRBJ1-1; 7 nucleotides match TRBD1. This CDR3 spans 12 amino acids. J was trimmed by 8 bases and V by 6 bases; bases with no gene match: 6.

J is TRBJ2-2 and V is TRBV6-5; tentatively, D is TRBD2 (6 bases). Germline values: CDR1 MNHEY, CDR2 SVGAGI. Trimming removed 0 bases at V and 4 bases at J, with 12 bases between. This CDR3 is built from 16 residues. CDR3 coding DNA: TGTGCCAGCAGTTACTCGGGGGGAGTGGGCACCGGGGAGCTGTTTTTT. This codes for CASSYSGGVGTGELFF.

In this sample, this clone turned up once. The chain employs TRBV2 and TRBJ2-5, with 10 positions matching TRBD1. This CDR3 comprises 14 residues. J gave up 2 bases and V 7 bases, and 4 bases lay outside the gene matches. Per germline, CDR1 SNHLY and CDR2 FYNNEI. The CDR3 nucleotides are TGTGCCAGCACCCGGACAGGGGGGCAAGAGACCCAGTACTTC. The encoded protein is CASTRTGGQETQYF. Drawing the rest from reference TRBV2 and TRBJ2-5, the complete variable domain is EPEVTQTPSHQVTQMGQEVILRCVPISNHLYFYWYRQILGQKVEFLVSFYNNEISEKSEIFDDQFSVERPDGSNFTLKIRSTKLEDSAMYFCASTRTGGQETQYFGPGTRLLVL.

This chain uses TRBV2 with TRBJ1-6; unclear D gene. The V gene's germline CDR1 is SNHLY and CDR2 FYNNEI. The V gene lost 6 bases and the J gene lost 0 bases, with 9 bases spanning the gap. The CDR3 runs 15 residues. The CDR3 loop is CASRETNSYNSPLHF. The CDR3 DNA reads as TGTGCCAGCAGGGAGACCAACTCCTATAATTCACCCCTCCACTTT. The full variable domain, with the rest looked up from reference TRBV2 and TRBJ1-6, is EPEVTQTPSHQVTQMGQEVILRCVPISNHLYFYWYRQILGQKVEFLVSFYNNEISEKSEIFDDQFSVERPDGSNFTLKIRSTKLEDSAMYFCASRETNSYNSPLHFGNGTRLTVT.

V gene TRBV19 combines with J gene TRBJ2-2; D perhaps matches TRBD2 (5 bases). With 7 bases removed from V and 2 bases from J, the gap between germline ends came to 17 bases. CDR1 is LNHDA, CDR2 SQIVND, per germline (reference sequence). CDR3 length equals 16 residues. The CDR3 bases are TGTGCCAGTACCCTCTGGGCAGAGGGCAACACCGGGGAGCTGTTTTTT. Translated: CASTLWAEGNTGELFF.

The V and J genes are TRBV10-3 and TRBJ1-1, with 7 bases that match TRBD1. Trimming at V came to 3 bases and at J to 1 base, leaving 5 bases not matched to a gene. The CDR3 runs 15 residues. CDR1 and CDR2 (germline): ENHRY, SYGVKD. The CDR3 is CAISDSGTENTEAFF. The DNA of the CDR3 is TGTGCCATCAGTGATTCCGGGACAGAGAACACTGAAGCTTTCTTT.

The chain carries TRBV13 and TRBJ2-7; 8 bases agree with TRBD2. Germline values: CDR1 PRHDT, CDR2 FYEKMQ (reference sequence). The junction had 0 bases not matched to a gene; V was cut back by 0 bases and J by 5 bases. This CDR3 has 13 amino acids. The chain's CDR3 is CASSLGLADEQYV. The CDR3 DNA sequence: TGTGCCAGCAGCTTAGGACTAGCGGACGAGCAGTACGTC.

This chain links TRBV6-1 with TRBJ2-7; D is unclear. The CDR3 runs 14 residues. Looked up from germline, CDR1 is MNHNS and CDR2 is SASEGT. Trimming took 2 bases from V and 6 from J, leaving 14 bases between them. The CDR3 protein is CASSELVGVGEQYV. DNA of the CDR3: TGTGCCAGCAGTGAACTTGTCGGAGTGGGCGAGCAGTACGTC.

CDR3 DNA sequence: TGCGCCAGCAGTGAGTCGGTCAGATCCTACGAGCAGTACTTC. This codes for CASSESVRSYEQYF. This sequence joins TRBV10-2 and TRBJ2-7; D gene ambiguous. Germline-derived CDR1 and CDR2 are WSHSY and SAAADI. With 0 bases removed from V and 1 base from J, the gap between germline ends came to 7 bases. This CDR3 is built from 14 residues.

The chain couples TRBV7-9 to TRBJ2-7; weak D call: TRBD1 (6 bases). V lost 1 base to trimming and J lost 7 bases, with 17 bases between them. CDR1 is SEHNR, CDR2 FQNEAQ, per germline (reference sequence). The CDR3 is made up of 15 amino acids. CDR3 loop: CASSLGGAGTTEQYV. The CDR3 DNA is TGTGCCAGCAGCTTAGGGGGCGCCGGGACAACTGAGCAGTACGTC.

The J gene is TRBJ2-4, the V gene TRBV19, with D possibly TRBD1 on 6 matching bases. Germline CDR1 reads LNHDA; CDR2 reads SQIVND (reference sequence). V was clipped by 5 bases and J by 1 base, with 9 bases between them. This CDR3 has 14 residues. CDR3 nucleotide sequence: TGTGCCAGTAGTTACAGGGCCGCCAAAAACATTCAGTACTTC. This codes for CASSYRAAKNIQYF. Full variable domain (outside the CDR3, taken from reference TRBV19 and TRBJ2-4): DGGITQSPKYLFRKEGQNVTLSCEQNLNHDAMYWYRQDPGQGLRLIYYSQIVNDFQKGDIAEGYSVSREKKESFPLTVTSAQKNPTAFYLCASSYRAAKNIQYFGAGTRLSVL.

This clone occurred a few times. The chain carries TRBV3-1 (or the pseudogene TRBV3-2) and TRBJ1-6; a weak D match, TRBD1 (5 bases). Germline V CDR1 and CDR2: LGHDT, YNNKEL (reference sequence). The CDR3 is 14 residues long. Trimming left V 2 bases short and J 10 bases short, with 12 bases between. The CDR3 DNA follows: TGTGCCAGCAGCCAAAACGGGGGTCGCTCACCCCTCCACTTT. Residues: CASSQNGGRSPLHF.

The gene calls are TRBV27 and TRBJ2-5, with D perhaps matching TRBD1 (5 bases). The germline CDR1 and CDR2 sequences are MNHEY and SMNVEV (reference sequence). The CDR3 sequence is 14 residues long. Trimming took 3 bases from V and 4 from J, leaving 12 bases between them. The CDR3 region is CASSFRRGRETQYF. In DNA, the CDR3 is TGTGCCAGCAGTTTTAGAAGGGGAAGAGAGACCCAGTACTTC.

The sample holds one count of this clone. The CDR3 DNA sequence: TGTGCCAGCAGCCAAGACCATGTGACAGGGGGCCTGGAAAAACTGTTTTTT. Translation gives CASSQDHVTGGLEKLFF. The rearrangement uses TRBV3-1 (or the pseudogene TRBV3-2) and TRBJ1-4; 10 bases agree with TRBD1. With 0 bases clipped from V and 8 bases from J, the junction kept 9 bases outside the gene matches. Germline CDR1 reads LGHDT; CDR2 reads YNNKEL (reference sequence). This CDR3 spans 17 amino acids.

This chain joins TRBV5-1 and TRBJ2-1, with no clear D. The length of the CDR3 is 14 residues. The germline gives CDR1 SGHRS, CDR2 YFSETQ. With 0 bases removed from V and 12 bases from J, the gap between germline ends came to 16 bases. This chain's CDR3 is CASSLGSLDSGQFF. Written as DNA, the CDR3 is TGCGCCAGCAGCTTGGGGTCGTTAGACTCCGGGCAGTTCTTC.

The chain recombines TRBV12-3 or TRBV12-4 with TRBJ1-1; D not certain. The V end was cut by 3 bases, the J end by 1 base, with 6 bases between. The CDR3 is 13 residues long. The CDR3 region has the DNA TGTGCCAGCAGTTTGGTCAGGAACACTGAAGCTTTCTTT. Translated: CASSLVRNTEAFF.

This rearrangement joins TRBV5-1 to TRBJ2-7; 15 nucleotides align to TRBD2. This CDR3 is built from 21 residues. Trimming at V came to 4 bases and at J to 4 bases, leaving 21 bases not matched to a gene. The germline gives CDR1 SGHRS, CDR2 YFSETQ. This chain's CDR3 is CASSPGPPGLAGGSVRYEQYV. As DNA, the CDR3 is TGCGCCAGCAGCCCCGGCCCGCCGGGACTAGCGGGAGGCTCGGTGCGGTACGAGCAGTACGTC.

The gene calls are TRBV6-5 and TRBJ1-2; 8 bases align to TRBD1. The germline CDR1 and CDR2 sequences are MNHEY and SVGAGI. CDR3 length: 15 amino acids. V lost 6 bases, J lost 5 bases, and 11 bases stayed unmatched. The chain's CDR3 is CASSLTGGRGYGYTF. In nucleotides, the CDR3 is TGTGCCAGCAGCTTAACAGGGGGAAGGGGATATGGCTACACCTTC.

The CDR3 loop reads CASSSSRGVRNTGELFF. Written as DNA, the CDR3 is TGTGCCAGCAGTTCATCGCGGGGGGTACGAAACACCGGGGAGCTGTTTTTT. The chain joins TRBV27 to TRBJ2-2, with 8 bases that match TRBD2. CDR1 is MNHEY, CDR2 SMNVEV, per germline (reference sequence). This CDR3 has 17 amino acids. The junction had 9 bases not matched to a gene; V was cut back by 4 bases and J by 2 bases.